These T cell receptor beta chains were read from a single sample in a study of cytomegalovirus exposure and HLA in healthy donors. Using immunoSEQ multiplex PCR, the repertoire was profiled, and TCRdb retains in-frame clones only, with some absent. The data contain some 100,000 clones, roughly 80% of them singletons. Sample: PBMCs. The receptors here all came from a girl under 10 years old in good health and CMV-seropositive. Each CDR3 is given with its conserved first and last residue. Each record gives: J gene, D gene, clone size, V gene, CDR3 protein, CDR3 DNA. D genes are given only for firm matches. The size entry is marked missing in some rows and otherwise reads once, few, many or a size class.

TRBJ2-7 NA NA TRBV29-1 CSAQGGALDEQYF TGCAGCGCCCAAGGTGGGGCGCTCGACGAGCAGTACTTC
TRBJ2-5 TRBD2 NA TRBV9 CASSATSGRKETQYF TGTGCCAGCAGCGCGACTAGCGGGCGGAAAGAGACCCAGTACTTC
TRBJ2-5 NA NA TRBV7-2 CASSKVSGVLQETQYF TGTGCCAGCAGCAAAGTAAGCGGAGTACTACAAGAGACCCAGTACTTC
TRBJ1-1 NA NA TRBV9 CASSVAPRGSRTEAFF TGTGCCAGCAGCGTAGCCCCCCGGGGAAGTCGCACTGAAGCTTTCTTT
TRBJ2-2 TRBD2 NA TRBV25-1 CASSLASTGELFF TGTGCCTCCTCACTAGCGTCCACCGGGGAGCTGTTTTTT
TRBJ2-3 TRBD1 NA TRBV19 CASSPRTGQTDTQYF TGTGCCAGTAGTCCTCGGACAGGGCAGACAGATACGCAGTATTTT
TRBJ2-3 NA NA TRBV28 CASSGPPGTDTQYF TGTGCCAGTAGCGGCCCTCCAGGCACAGATACGCAGTATTTT
TRBJ1-2 NA few TRBV6-1 CASSVDRSGYGYTF TGTGCCAGCAGTGTCGACAGGTCCGGGTATGGCTACACCTTC
TRBJ2-3 NA NA TRBV18 CASSPGLITDTQYF TGTGCCAGCTCACCCGGACTGATAACAGATACGCAGTATTTT
TRBJ1-2 NA NA TRBV28 CASSLVWHLGYTF TGTGCCAGCAGTTTGGTTTGGCATTTAGGCTACACCTTC
TRBJ1-2 TRBD1 NA TRBV27 CASRLTHGTGTNYGYTF TGTGCCAGCAGGCTGACTCATGGGACAGGGACTAACTATGGCTACACCTTC
TRBJ1-5 TRBD1 NA TRBV5-5 CASSWGQGASNQPQHF TGTGCCAGCAGCTGGGGCCAGGGGGCAAGCAATCAGCCCCAGCATTTT
TRBJ1-5 TRBD1 NA TRBV5-5 CASSLPTGPNNQPQHF TGTGCCAGCAGCTTACCGACAGGGCCGAACAATCAGCCCCAGCATTTT
TRBJ1-2 TRBD1 NA TRBV5-1 CASSWDRGNYGYTF TGCGCCAGCAGCTGGGACAGGGGCAACTATGGCTACACCTTC
TRBJ1-5 TRBD1 NA TRBV6-1 CASSFTGANQPQHF TGTGCCAGCAGTTTCACAGGGGCGAATCAGCCCCAGCATTTT
TRBJ1-2 TRBD1 NA TRBV4-2 CASSQGWRTGRVDYGYTF TGTGCCAGCAGCCAAGGCTGGAGGACAGGGAGGGTCGACTATGGCTACACCTTC
TRBJ1-5 NA NA TRBV7-2 CASSLNSMNSNQPQHF TGTGCCAGCAGCTTAAACAGCATGAATAGCAATCAGCCCCAGCATTTT
TRBJ2-5 NA NA TRBV6-1 CASSDGRGGEETQYF TGTGCCAGCAGTGACGGAAGGGGCGGGGAAGAGACCCAGTACTTC
TRBJ1-1 TRBD1 NA TRBV4-3 CASSQDWPRQGMNTEAFF TGCGCCAGCAGCCAAGATTGGCCGCGACAGGGGATGAACACTGAAGCTTTCTTT
TRBJ1-5 NA NA TRBV9 CASSVEGLSNQPQHF TGTGCCAGCAGCGTAGAGGGGCTTAGCAATCAGCCCCAGCATTTT
TRBJ2-7 NA NA TRBV6-5 CASRSRVYEQYF TGTGCCAGCAGATCTCGGGTGTACGAGCAGTACTTC
TRBJ2-4 TRBD2 NA TRBV5-1 CASSSGLAGGPENIQYF TGCGCCAGCAGCTCGGGACTAGCGGGAGGGCCGGAAAACATTCAGTACTTC
TRBJ1-5 NA NA TRBV2 CASSRLNQPQHF TGTGCCAGCTCCCGGTTGAATCAGCCCCAGCATTTT
TRBJ1-5 NA once TRBV5-8 CASSLVGGLGSNQPQHF TGTGCCAGCAGCTTGGTTGGAGGGCTCGGCAGCAATCAGCCCCAGCATTTT
TRBJ1-2 NA NA TRBV27 CASSSSSTGFYGYTF TGTGCCAGCAGTTCCTCCTCAACAGGTTTCTATGGCTACACCTTC
TRBJ2-7 TRBD2 NA TRBV4-2 CASSRDLTGLAVPYEQYF TGTGCCAGCAGCCGGGACTTAACGGGACTAGCGGTACCCTACGAGCAGTACTTC
TRBJ2-7 TRBD1 NA TRBV7-9 CASSLARDSYEQYF TGTGCCAGCAGCTTAGCCAGGGACAGCTACGAGCAGTACTTC
TRBJ1-1 TRBD1 NA TRBV10-3 CAISPGGQINTEAFF TGTGCCATCAGTCCCGGGGGACAGATAAACACTGAAGCTTTCTTT
TRBJ1-1 TRBD1 once TRBV27 CASSPQGGTEAFF TGTGCCAGCAGTCCTCAGGGGGGAACTGAAGCTTTCTTT
TRBJ2-1 NA NA TRBV28 CASGGDRGQSIYNEQFF TGTGCCAGCGGAGGGGATAGGGGACAGAGTATCTACAATGAGCAGTTCTTC
TRBJ1-2 NA NA TRBV30 CAWSVRGSDGYTF TGTGCCTGGAGTGTACGGGGGAGTGATGGCTACACCTTC
TRBJ2-5 TRBD1 NA TRBV5-1 CASRRTGDGQETQYF TGCGCCAGCCGTCGGACAGGGGACGGACAAGAGACCCAGTACTTC
TRBJ1-5 NA NA TRBV6-6 CASSRGEGSNQPQHF TGTGCCAGCAGCCGAGGGGAGGGTAGCAATCAGCCCCAGCATTTT
TRBJ2-7 NA NA TRBV4-1 CASSQALLTRYEQYF TGCGCCAGCAGCCAAGCTTTGTTGACTCGCTACGAGCAGTACTTC
TRBJ1-3 NA NA TRBV23-1 CASSRPQHSGNTIYF TGCGCCAGCAGTCGTCCCCAACACTCTGGAAACACCATATATTTT
TRBJ2-7 TRBD1 NA TRBV10-1 CASSELTGDRGFWEQYF TGCGCCAGCAGTGAGTTGACCGGCGACAGGGGTTTTTGGGAGCAGTACTTC
TRBJ2-1 TRBD2 NA TRBV7-6 CASSPQPIAGGYNEQFF TGTGCCAGCAGCCCTCAGCCCATAGCGGGAGGGTATAATGAGCAGTTCTTC
TRBJ2-3 TRBD1 few TRBV19 CASSPTGGSIFFQYF TGTGCCAGTAGCCCGACAGGGGGATCAATTTTTTTTCAGTATTTT
TRBJ2-7 NA few TRBV28 CASSFRQQGYEQYF TGTGCCAGCAGTTTCAGACAACAGGGCTACGAGCAGTACTTC
TRBJ2-1 NA NA TRBV2 CASEGEGSTDEQFF TGTGCCAGTGAGGGAGAGGGCTCTACGGATGAGCAGTTCTTC
TRBJ2-7 TRBD1 NA TRBV5-1 CASTPGQLVSGEYFSEQYF TGCGCCAGCACCCCGGGACAGCTTGTCTCTGGGGAGTACTTCTCCGAGCAGTACTTC
TRBJ1-2 NA NA TRBV28 CASSLQAPGYTF TGTGCCAGCAGTCTACAGGCCCCTGGCTACACCTTC
TRBJ1-1 TRBD1 NA TRBV10-3 CAITATGMGTEAFF TGTGCCATCACCGCGACAGGGATGGGCACTGAAGCTTTCTTT
TRBJ2-3 TRBD2 NA TRBV25-1 CASSERTSGGHTDTQYF TGTGCCAGCAGTGAACGGACTAGCGGGGGACACACAGATACGCAGTATTTT
TRBJ1-1 NA NA TRBV29-1 CSHGTGGRSEAFF TGCAGTCACGGGACCGGGGGGCGTAGTGAAGCTTTCTTT
TRBJ2-5 NA NA TRBV28 CASSPGIEKTQYF TGTGCCAGCAGTCCTGGTATCGAGAAGACCCAGTACTTC
TRBJ2-1 TRBD2 NA TRBV15 CATSRTTSGSFVRQFF TGTGCCACCAGCAGAACGACTAGCGGGAGTTTCGTCCGGCAGTTCTTC
TRBJ1-4 NA NA TRBV30 CAWSGSRGTNEKLFF TGTGCCTGGAGTGGATCTAGGGGGACTAATGAAAAACTGTTTTTT
TRBJ2-3 NA NA TRBV5-1 CASSLLDISIPPDTQYF TGCGCCAGCAGCCTTCTGGACATTTCAATACCTCCAGATACGCAGTATTTT